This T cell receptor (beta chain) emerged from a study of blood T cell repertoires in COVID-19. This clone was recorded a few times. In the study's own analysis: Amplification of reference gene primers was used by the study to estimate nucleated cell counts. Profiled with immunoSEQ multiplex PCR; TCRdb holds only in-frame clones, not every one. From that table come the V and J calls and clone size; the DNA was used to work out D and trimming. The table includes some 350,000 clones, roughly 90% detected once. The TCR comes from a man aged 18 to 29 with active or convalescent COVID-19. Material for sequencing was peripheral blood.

Here the CDR3 reads CAQSRTGLYGYTF. DNA of the CDR3: TGTGCCCAGTCTCGGACAGGGCTCTATGGCTACACCTTC. The chain combines TRBV30 with TRBJ1-2; 8 bases align to TRBD1. The CDR3 consists of 13 residues. Germline-derived CDR1 and CDR2 are GTSNPN and SVGIG (reference sequence). The trim removed 8 bases at V and 4 bases at J, leaving 9 bases unmatched.